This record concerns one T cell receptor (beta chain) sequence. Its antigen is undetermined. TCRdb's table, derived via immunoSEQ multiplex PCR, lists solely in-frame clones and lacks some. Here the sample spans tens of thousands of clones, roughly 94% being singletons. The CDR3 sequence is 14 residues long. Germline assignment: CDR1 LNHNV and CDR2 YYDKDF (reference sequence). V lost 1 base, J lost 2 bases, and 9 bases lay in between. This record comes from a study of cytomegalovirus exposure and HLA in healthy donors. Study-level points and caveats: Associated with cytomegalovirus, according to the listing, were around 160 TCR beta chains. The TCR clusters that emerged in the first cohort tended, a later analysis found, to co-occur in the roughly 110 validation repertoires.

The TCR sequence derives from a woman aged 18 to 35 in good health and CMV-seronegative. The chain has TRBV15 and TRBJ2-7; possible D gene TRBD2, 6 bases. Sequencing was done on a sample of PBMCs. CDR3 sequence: CATSRAAGTYEQYF. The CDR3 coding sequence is TGTGCCACCAGCAGAGCGGCGGGAACCTACGAGCAGTACTTC. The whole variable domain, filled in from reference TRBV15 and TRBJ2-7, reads DAMVIQNPRYQVTQFGKPVTLSCSQTLNHNVMYWYQQKSSQAPKLLFHYYDKDFNNEADTPDNFQSRRPNTSFCFLDIRSPGLGDTAMYLCATSRAAGTYEQYFGPGTRLTVT.